The rows below give T cell receptor beta chains drawn from one sample of a study of blood T cell repertoires in COVID-19. Produced via immunoSEQ multiplex PCR; TCRdb's table is partial and in-frame only. The table lists around 140,000 clones, about 87% of them singletons, with more than 0.8% in the top ten. The source material was peripheral blood. These receptors were taken from a woman aged 45 to 65 with acute or convalescent COVID-19. CDR3s include the opening cysteine and the closing phenylalanine or tryptophan. The order of the fields is V gene, CDR3 protein.

v_call: TRBV6-2/TRBV6-3
cdr3_aa: CASSWKGVGEQYF

v_call: TRBV19
cdr3_aa: CASSPDRGGNQPQHF

v_call: TRBV19
cdr3_aa: CASNNPGGAASYGYTF

v_call: TRBV7-2
cdr3_aa: CASSPGSRSGNTIYF

v_call: TRBV5-1
cdr3_aa: CASSPGLAGPQETQYF

v_call: TRBV6-6
cdr3_aa: CASRSGTPGEKLFF

v_call: TRBV5-6
cdr3_aa: CASSLQASGELFF

v_call: TRBV4-2
cdr3_aa: CASSQGLNGAETQYF

v_call: TRBV6-5
cdr3_aa: CASSSGSNTEAFF

v_call: TRBV19
cdr3_aa: CASRSSYEQYF

v_call: TRBV2
cdr3_aa: CASNLGTGNTDTQYF

v_call: TRBV7-9
cdr3_aa: CASSLTGDGNTIYF

v_call: TRBV28
cdr3_aa: CASSFLGTGNYGYTF

v_call: TRBV5-1
cdr3_aa: CASSVGQRNTGELFF

v_call: TRBV6-4
cdr3_aa: CASRTGYNTNTQYF

v_call: TRBV3-1/TRBV3-2
cdr3_aa: CASSWGLSRTDTQYF

v_call: TRBV19
cdr3_aa: CASRGGRESPLHF

v_call: TRBV6-5
cdr3_aa: CASSYSTGNTEAFF

v_call: TRBV10-1
cdr3_aa: CASSESWGQGTEAFF

v_call: TRBV7-2
cdr3_aa: CASSLGGRGGAGDTQYF

v_call: TRBV5-4
cdr3_aa: CASVWNTGELFF

v_call: TRBV3-1/TRBV3-2
cdr3_aa: CASSPGTGAYYGYTF

v_call: TRBV3-1/TRBV3-2
cdr3_aa: CASSQSWSQPQHF

v_call: TRBV3-1/TRBV3-2
cdr3_aa: CASSQVDREETQYF

v_call: TRBV7-2
cdr3_aa: CASSPTTGSGYEQYF

v_call: TRBV27
cdr3_aa: CASTRQRGTEAFF